This T cell receptor beta chain was sequenced during a study of blood T cell repertoires in COVID-19 (dated by TCRdb to 2020 to 2021). Describing the broader study: Samples from collaborators originated in the United States, Italy and Spain and spanned both the acute and convalescent phases of COVID-19. Where HLA class I and class II types were available, the types were taken from metadata supplied by the sample provider, not from assay-based typing. Samples came from the ongoing ImmuneRACE study (first 160 participants) plus 1,254 subjects from 6 global collaborators. The prospective study material was composed of cDNA or gDNA derived from T cells, B-cell-depleted T cells, or PBMCs. Deeply sampled blood TCRbeta repertoires from subjects exposed to, actively infected with, or recovered from COVID-19 were included in the dataset. A de-identified subject ID, COVID-19 status, age in years and sex were almost always included in the sample metadata. The repertoires were released in a freely available public database intended as a resource for research on the immune response to SARS-CoV-2.

TCRbeta CDR3 regions were amplified from genomic DNA using the immunoSEQ Assay, a bias-controlled multiplex PCR. Per the original workflow: The number of nucleated cells in each sample was estimated from the amplification of reference gene primers within the assay. To quantify the absolute abundance of each unique TCRbeta CDR3 rearrangement, sequence reads were collapsed and filtered. For each sample, productive Simpson clonality was calculated as the square root of Simpson's diversity index across productive rearrangements. TCRdb's version of the immuneACCESS table is confined to in-frame rearrangements and falls short of the full clone set. An unresolved V gene accounts for under half of the shortfall where checked; the remainder is of unknown origin. V and J calls plus clone size are reproduced from that table; the DNA served to infer D and trimming. The sample table records roughly 50,000 clones; roughly nine tenths of these occur just once. The top ten clonotypes cover under 6.5% of the sample.

What the research found in general, with its limitations: The amount of clinical and demographic metadata varied by source and participant and was provided uncurated.

The CDR3 holds 16 amino acids from the cysteine to the phenylalanine. Only CDR3 DNA is held: 48 bases, read in frame from base 1. V is clipped by 0 bases and J by 1 base, and the sequence between their germline boundaries is 12 bases long. CDR1 and CDR2 are read off the germline V gene as SGHRS and YFSETQ. Whole blood was collected in K2EDTA tubes by collaborating institutions according to the institutions' own protocols. For TCRbeta analysis, collaborators shipped samples in one of three forms: frozen whole blood, isolated PBMCs, or DNA extracted from either of those sample types. The count of this clone is one. Its antigen is not yet known. No much larger clonotype is one base removed from it; base qualities were not supplied.

Specimen: peripheral blood. Recombination joined TRBV5-1 with TRBJ2-3; no D segment can be confidently identified. This clonotype was sampled from a man between 65 and 85 years old with acute or convalescent COVID-19. This receptor has the CDR3 CASSLGGWRRTDTQYF. The DNA is as follows: TGCGCCAGCAGCTTGGGAGGTTGGCGCCGCACAGATACGCAGTATTTT.